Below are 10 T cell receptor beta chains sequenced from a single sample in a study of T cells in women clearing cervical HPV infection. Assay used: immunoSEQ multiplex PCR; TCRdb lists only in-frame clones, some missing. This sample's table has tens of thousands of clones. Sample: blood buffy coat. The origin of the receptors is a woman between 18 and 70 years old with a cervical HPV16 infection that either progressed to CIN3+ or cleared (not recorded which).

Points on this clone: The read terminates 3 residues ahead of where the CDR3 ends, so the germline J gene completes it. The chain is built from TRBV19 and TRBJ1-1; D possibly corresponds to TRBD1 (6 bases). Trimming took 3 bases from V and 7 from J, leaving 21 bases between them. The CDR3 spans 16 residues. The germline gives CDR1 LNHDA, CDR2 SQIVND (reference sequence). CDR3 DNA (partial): TGTGCCAGTAGTATTTTACTTTTTGGACAGTCATTTGAA. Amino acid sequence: CASSILLFGQSFE. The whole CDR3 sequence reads CASSILLFGQSFEAFF.

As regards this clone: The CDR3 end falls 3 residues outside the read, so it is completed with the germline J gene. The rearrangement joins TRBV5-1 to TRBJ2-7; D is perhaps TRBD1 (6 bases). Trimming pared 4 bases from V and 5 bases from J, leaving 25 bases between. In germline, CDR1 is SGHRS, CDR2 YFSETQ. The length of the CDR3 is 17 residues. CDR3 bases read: TGCGCCAGCAGCCCCACCACAGGGTTCGTCCAGGGAAACGAG. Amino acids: CASSPTTGFVQGNE. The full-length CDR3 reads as CASSPTTGFVQGNEQYF.

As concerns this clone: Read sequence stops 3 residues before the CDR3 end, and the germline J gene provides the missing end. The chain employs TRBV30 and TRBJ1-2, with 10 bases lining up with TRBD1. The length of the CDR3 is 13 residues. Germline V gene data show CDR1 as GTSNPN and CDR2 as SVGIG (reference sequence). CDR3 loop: CAWRRQGARGYTF. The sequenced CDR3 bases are TGTGCCTGGAGGAGACAGGGGGCGCGGGGC.

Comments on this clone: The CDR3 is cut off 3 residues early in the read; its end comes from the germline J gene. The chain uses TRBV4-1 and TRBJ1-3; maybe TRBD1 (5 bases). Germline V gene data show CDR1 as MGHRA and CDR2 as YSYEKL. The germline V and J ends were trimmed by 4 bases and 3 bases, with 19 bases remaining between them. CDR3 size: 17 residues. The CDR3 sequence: CASSRQGVVLRGNTIYF. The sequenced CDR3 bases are TGCGCCAGCAGCCGCCAGGGTGTAGTTTTGCGTGGAAACACC.

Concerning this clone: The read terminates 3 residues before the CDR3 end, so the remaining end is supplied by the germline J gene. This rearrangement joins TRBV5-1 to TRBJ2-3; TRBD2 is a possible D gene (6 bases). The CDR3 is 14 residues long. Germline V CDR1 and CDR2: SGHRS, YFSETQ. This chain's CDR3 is CASSFGGTQETQYF. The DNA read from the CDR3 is TGCGCCAGCAGCTTCGGGGGTACCCAAGAGACG.

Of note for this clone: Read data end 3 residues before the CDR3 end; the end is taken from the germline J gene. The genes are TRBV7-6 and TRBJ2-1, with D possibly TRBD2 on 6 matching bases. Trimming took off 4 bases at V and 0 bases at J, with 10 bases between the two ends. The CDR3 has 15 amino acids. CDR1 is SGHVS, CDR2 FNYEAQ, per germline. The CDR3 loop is CASSSYSGSYNEQFF. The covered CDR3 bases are TGTGCCAGCAGCTCCTATAGCGGCTCCTACAATGAG. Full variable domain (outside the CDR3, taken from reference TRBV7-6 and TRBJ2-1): GAGVSQSPRYKVTKRGQDVALRCDPISGHVSLYWYRQALGQGPEFLTYFNYEAQQDKSGLPNDRFSAERPEGSISTLTIQRTEQRDSAMYRCASSSYSGSYNEQFFGPGTRLTVL.

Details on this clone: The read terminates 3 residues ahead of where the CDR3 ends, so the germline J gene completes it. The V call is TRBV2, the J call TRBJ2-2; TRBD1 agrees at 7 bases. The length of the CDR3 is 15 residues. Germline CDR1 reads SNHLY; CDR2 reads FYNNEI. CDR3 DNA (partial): TGTGCCAGCAGCCCACAGACAGGGTATAATGAAAAG. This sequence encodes CASSPQTGYNEK. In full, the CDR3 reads CASSPQTGYNEKLFF. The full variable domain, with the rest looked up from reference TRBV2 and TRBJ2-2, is EPEVTQTPSHQVTQMGQEVILRCVPISNHLYFYWYRQILGQKVEFLVSFYNNEISEKSEIFDDQFSVERPDGSNFTLKIRSTKLEDSAMYFCASSPQTGYNEKLFFGEGSRLTVL.

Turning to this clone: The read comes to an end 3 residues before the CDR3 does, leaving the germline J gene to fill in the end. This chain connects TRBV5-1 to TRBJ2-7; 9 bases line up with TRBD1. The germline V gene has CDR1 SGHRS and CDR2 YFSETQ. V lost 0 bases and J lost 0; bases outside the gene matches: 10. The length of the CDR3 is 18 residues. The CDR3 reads CASSLVYGGQGSSYEQYF. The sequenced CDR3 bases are TGCGCCAGCAGCTTGGTTTATGGGGGACAGGGAAGCTCCTACGAG.

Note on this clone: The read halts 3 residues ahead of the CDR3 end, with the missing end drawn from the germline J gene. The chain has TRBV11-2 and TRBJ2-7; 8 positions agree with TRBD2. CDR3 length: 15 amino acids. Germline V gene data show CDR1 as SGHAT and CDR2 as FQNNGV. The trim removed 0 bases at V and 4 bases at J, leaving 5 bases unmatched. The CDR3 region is CASSLDPAGDYEQYF. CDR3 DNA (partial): TGTGCCAGCAGCTTAGACCCAGCGGGAGATTACGAG.

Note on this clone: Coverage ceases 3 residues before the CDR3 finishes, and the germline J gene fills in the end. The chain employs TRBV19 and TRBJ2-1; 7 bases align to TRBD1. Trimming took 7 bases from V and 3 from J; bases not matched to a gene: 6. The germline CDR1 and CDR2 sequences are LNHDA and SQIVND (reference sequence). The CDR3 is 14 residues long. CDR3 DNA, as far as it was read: TGTGCCAGTACGGTGGCAGGGGGCTACAATGAG. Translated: CASTVAGGYNE. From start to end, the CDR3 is CASTVAGGYNEQFF. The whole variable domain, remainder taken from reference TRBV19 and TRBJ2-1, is DGGITQSPKYLFRKEGQNVTLSCEQNLNHDAMYWYRQDPGQGLRLIYYSQIVNDFQKGDIAEGYSVSREKKESFPLTVTSAQKNPTAFYLCASTVAGGYNEQFFGPGTRLTVL.